The 18 T cell receptor beta chains reported below all come from one sample, sequenced in a study of T-cell reconstitution after alpha-beta-depleted transplantation in children. The authors prepared the TCRbeta library with unique molecular identifiers. TCRdb re-analysed the PCR reads in MiXCR, keeping a single row per CDR3 protein. Of about 210,000 distinct CDR3 sequences in the sample, more than 15% are singletons; the top ten hold just under 45%. The specimen comprised PBMCs, mostly from graft donor cells, sampled 360 days after TCRalphabeta/CD19-depleted stem cell transplant. Every receptor here comes from a male patient between 2 and 9 years old who had a stem cell transplant for acute lymphoblastic leukemia, so the T cells may come from the graft donor.

This clonotype was counted only a few times. The chain couples TRBV12-3 or TRBV12-4 to TRBJ2-1; TRBD2 aligns across 10 bases. CDR3 length: 15 residues. After removal of 2 bases from V and 8 bases from J, the junction contained 6 bases not matched to a gene. This CDR3 is CASSLSGGAEDEQFF. The CDR3 region has the DNA TGTGCCAGCAGTTTAAGCGGGGGGGCCGAGGATGAGCAGTTCTTC.

This clonotype was detected only a few times. This rearrangement joins TRBV11-2 to TRBJ2-3, with D possibly being TRBD2 (5 bases). The length of the CDR3 is 14 residues. V lost 3 bases and J lost 4, with 11 bases in between. Per the germline V gene, CDR1 is SGHAT and CDR2 is FQNNGV. CDR3 amino acids: CASSFEGLADTQYF. The CDR3 nucleotides read TGTGCCAGCAGCTTCGAAGGACTCGCAGATACGCAGTATTTT.

This chain connects TRBV20-1 to TRBJ1-6, with D perhaps matching TRBD1 (6 bases). The CDR3 runs to 13 residues. Trimming took off 0 bases at V and 9 bases at J, with 9 bases between the two ends. Germline V lookup: CDR1 DFQATT, CDR2 SNEGSKA (reference sequence). CDR3 residues: CSARDRGSSPLHF. The DNA for the CDR3 is TGCAGTGCTAGAGACAGGGGAAGTTCACCCCTCCACTTT.

This clonotype was observed at least ten times. V and J are TRBV14 and TRBJ2-1; D remains unclear. The germline gives CDR1 SGHDN, CDR2 FVKESK. The ends were cut back, 1 base at V and 4 bases at J, with 8 bases in the middle. The CDR3 runs to 14 residues. CDR3 nucleotide sequence: TGTGCCAGCAGCCAAGGCAGATCTTACAATGAGCAGTTCTTC. Protein: CASSQGRSYNEQFF.

This chain links TRBV6-5 with TRBJ2-5, with 11 nucleotides matching TRBD2. The J segment lost 6 bases and the V segment lost 3 bases, leaving 9 bases of the junction unmatched. Per germline, CDR1 MNHEY and CDR2 SVGAGI. The CDR3 runs 16 residues. The CDR3, as DNA: TGTGCCAGCAGTTATTTTAGCGGGGGGGCTGGTAAGACCCAGTACTTC. Translating gives CASSYFSGGAGKTQYF.

CDR3 in DNA: TGTGCCAGCGGCTCAGGGAATGAGCAGTTCTTC. Protein product: CASGSGNEQFF. The genes are TRBV6-2 or TRBV6-3 and TRBJ2-1; D possibly corresponds to TRBD1 (5 bases). The CDR3 loop spans 11 amino acids. CDR1 is MNHEY and CDR2 is SVGEGT in the germline V gene. Trimming shortened V by 8 bases and J by 7 bases, and 9 bases separated the two germline ends.

This clonotype was observed a handful of times. The chain couples TRBV29-1 to TRBJ2-3; D gene unclear. Trimming stripped 3 bases from V and 6 bases from J, with 10 bases between. The germline CDR1 and CDR2 sequences are SQVTM and ANQGSEA. This CDR3 region has 12 residues. CDR3 sequence: CSVDRSGDTQYF. The DNA of the CDR3 is TGCAGCGTTGATCGATCTGGGGATACGCAGTATTTT.

The rearrangement links TRBV30 to TRBJ2-2; 8 bases are a match to TRBD2. The CDR3 sequence is 19 residues long. V shed 2 bases, J shed 6 bases, and the junction held 20 bases outside the gene matches. Germline values: CDR1 GTSNPN, CDR2 SVGIG (reference sequence). In DNA, the CDR3 is TGTGCCTGGAGTACCCCCGCGGGGGGAGGGCCTATCTTCCCCGGGGAGCTGTTTTTT. Protein: CAWSTPAGGGPIFPGELFF.

This clonotype was found a few times. This sequence joins TRBV6-1 and TRBJ2-2, with a tentative D call TRBD1 (6 bases). This CDR3 is 17 amino acids long. V lost 7 bases to trimming and J lost 1 base, with 19 bases between them. Per germline, CDR1 MNHNS and CDR2 SASEGT. The CDR3 DNA is TGTGCCAGCAAGAGCGTCGGTACAGGGAGGAACACCGGGGAGCTGTTTTTT. This sequence encodes CASKSVGTGRNTGELFF.

This clonotype was picked up a small number of times. The J gene is TRBJ1-6, the V gene TRBV6-1; TRBD1 might be the D (6 bases). V dropped 6 bases and J dropped 14 bases, with 17 bases sitting between them. The CDR3 is 13 amino acids. Germline V gene data show CDR1 as MNHNS and CDR2 as SASEGT. Here the CDR3 reads CASSTGQTSTLHF. CDR3 DNA: TGTGCCAGCAGCACCGGACAGACTTCTACCCTCCACTTT.

In its sample, this clonotype was seen a few times. The chain links TRBV21-1 to TRBJ2-1; the listed D gene, TRBD1, was not tested against the DNA. TRBV21-1 is described as a pseudogene. The CDR3 is 17 residues long. CDR3 sequence: CASSKRGGAQPNNEQFF. For the CDR3, the DNA is TGTGCCAGCAGCAAAAGGGGAGGGGCGCAACCCAACAATGAGCAGTTCTTC.

This clonotype was seen a few times. This sequence joins TRBV9 and TRBJ1-5; D might be TRBD1 (5 bases). This CDR3 has 13 residues. V lost 7 bases to trimming and J lost 4 bases, with 12 bases between them. Germline lookup yields CDR1 SGDLS and CDR2 YYNGEE. In DNA, the CDR3 is TGTGCCAGCGGGCGGGGCACGAATCAGCCCCAGCATTTT. Residues: CASGRGTNQPQHF.

The V and J genes are TRBV5-1 and TRBJ1-1, with a possible D match to TRBD1 (5 bases). The V end was cut by 1 base, the J end by 7 bases, with 11 bases between. Per the germline V gene, CDR1 is SGHRS and CDR2 is YFSETQ. The CDR3 runs 13 residues. The CDR3 sequence is CASSLHGQIEAFF. The CDR3 DNA reads as TGCGCCAGCAGCTTGCATGGACAAATTGAAGCTTTCTTT.

This clonotype showed up just a few times. The chain links TRBV6-2 or TRBV6-3 to TRBJ2-7; D remains ambiguous. CDR3 length: 16 residues. V lost 2 bases to trimming and J lost 3 bases, with 17 bases between them. Germline V gene data show CDR1 as MNHEY and CDR2 as SVGEGT. The CDR3 reads CASSYPTSQVNYEQYF. DNA for the CDR3: TGTGCCAGCAGTTACCCAACCTCCCAGGTAAACTACGAGCAGTACTTC.

The V and J genes are TRBV10-3 and TRBJ2-1, with TRBD2 matching over 9 bases. The germline V gene encodes CDR1 ENHRY and CDR2 SYGVKD. Trimming at V came to 10 bases and at J to 5 bases, leaving 9 bases not matched to a gene. The CDR3 is 14 residues long. CDR3: CATQQIAGDNEQFF. In DNA form, the CDR3 reads TGTGCCACCCAACAAATAGCGGGGGACAATGAGCAGTTCTTC.

At least ten counts were recorded for this clonotype. V is TRBV10-2 and J is TRBJ2-7, with unresolved D. CDR1 is WSHSY and CDR2 is SAAADI in the germline V gene. CDR3 size: 14 residues. Trimming left V 0 bases short and J 4 bases short, with 10 bases between. CDR3 loop: CASSESQASYEQYF. DNA for the CDR3: TGCGCCAGCAGTGAGTCCCAGGCTAGTTACGAGCAGTACTTC.

The chain recombines TRBV30 with TRBJ1-5, with D possibly being TRBD1 (5 bases). Trimming pared 0 bases from V and 2 bases from J, leaving 11 bases between. The CDR3 is 15 residues long. Germline lookup yields CDR1 GTSNPN and CDR2 SVGIG (reference sequence). The CDR3 sequence is CAWSVGGYGNQPQHF. DNA for the CDR3: TGTGCCTGGAGTGTTGGGGGATACGGCAATCAGCCCCAGCATTTT. The entire variable domain, with the rest obtained from reference TRBV30 and TRBJ1-5, is as follows: SQTIHQWPATLVQPVGSPLSLECTVEGTSNPNLYWYRQAAGRGLQLLFYSVGIGQISSEVPQNLSASRPQDRQFILSSKKLLLSDSGFYLCAWSVGGYGNQPQHFGDGTRLSIL.

V and J are TRBV2 and TRBJ2-7; D gene unclear. Germline-derived CDR1 and CDR2 are SNHLY and FYNNEI. V was trimmed by 3 bases and J by 5 bases, leaving 8 bases between them. The CDR3 is 12 amino acids. The DNA for the CDR3 is TGTGCCAGCAGTGATAGAAGGGACGAGCAGTACTTC. It codes for CASSDRRDEQYF.